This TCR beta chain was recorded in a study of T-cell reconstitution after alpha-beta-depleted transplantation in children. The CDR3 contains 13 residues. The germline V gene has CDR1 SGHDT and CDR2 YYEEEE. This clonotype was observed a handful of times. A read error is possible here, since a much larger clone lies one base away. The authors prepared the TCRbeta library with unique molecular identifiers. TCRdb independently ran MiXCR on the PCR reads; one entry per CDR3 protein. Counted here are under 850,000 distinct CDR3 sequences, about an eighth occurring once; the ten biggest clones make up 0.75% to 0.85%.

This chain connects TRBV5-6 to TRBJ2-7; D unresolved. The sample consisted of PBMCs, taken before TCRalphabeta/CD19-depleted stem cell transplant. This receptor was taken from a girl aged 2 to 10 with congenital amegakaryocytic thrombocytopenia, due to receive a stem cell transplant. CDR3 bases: TGTGCCAGCAGCCCGGTTCGATCTTACGAGCAGTCCTTC. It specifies CASSPVRSYEQSF.